This paragraph covers one T cell receptor beta chain sequence. Its antigen is not known. Looked up from germline, CDR1 is GTSNPN and CDR2 is SVGIG (reference sequence). Trimming took 2 bases from V and 2 from J; bases not matched to a gene: 7. The CDR3 sequence is 15 residues long. The data were obtained in a study of cytomegalovirus exposure and HLA in healthy donors. The primer mix had 60 Vbeta and 13 Jbeta primers. TCRdb keeps only in-frame clones here, not all; method: immunoSEQ multiplex PCR. This sample yields 110,000 or so clones, of which 82% are seen a single time; 2.5% belongs to the top ten. Study results and limitations: Being productive about 90% or about 30% of the time was typical of most TCR beta V segments in an earlier analysis. In a later analysis, productive TCRs from donors in an Asian-associated ancestry cluster reportedly carried fewer N-insertions than the cohort mean. Some TCR beta chains (around 180 of them) were listed as cytomegalovirus-associated.

Nominally healthy donors provided the samples, though records likely missed some immune exposures. This clonotype was obtained from a woman between 18 and 29 years old in good health and CMV-seronegative. The sample comprised PBMCs. J is TRBJ2-3 and V is TRBV30, with 7 positions matching TRBD1. CDR3 bases: TGTGCCTGGAGTCAGGGGGTCCTCAACACAGATACGCAGTATTTT. Amino acid sequence: CAWSQGVLNTDTQYF. Filled out from reference TRBV30 and TRBJ2-3, the complete variable domain reads SQTIHQWPATLVQPVGSPLSLECTVEGTSNPNLYWYRQAAGRGLQLLFYSVGIGQISSEVPQNLSASRPQDRQFILSSKKLLLSDSGFYLCAWSQGVLNTDTQYFGPGTRLTVL.